The next 28 T cell receptor beta chains were all read from a single sample in a study of naive and memory T cell subsets. Study observations and caveats: A few larger clonotypes appeared in naive repertoires, especially CD8, possibly memory cells re-expressing CD45RA.

Both TRBC1 and TRBC2 were covered by a beta constant-region primer of two equimolar oligonucleotides. Nested alpha and beta constant-region primers with the SP2 primer drove four PCR rounds on ligated cDNA. TCRdb processed the UMI-ligation and nested PCR reads anew with MiXCR; each CDR3 protein has one entry. Of over 110,000 distinct CDR3 sequences in the sample, about 20% were seen once. Antigens for these TCRs are unknown. The source material was naive CD8+ T cells from blood. These TCRs come from a human donor in good health.

This clonotype has a handful of counts. This sequence joins TRBV7-8 and TRBJ2-1; 12 bases agree with TRBD2. Germline CDR1 and CDR2: SGHVS and FQNEAQ. V shed 5 bases, J shed 7 bases, and the junction held 6 bases outside the gene matches. This CDR3 region has 15 residues. The CDR3 DNA is TGTGCCAGCAGCCCCGAGACTAGCGGGAGAAATGAGCAGTTCTTC. It encodes CASSPETSGRNEQFF.

The genes are TRBV29-1 and TRBJ2-7, with no clear D. Germline V gene lookup returns CDR1 SQVTM and CDR2 ANQGSEA. The CDR3 length is 10 residues. The V end lost 4 bases, the J end lost 4 bases, and 5 bases lay between the germline ends. The CDR3 DNA sequence: TGCAGCGTTGTGACTTACGAGCAGTACTTC. Encoded protein: CSVVTYEQYF.

The V gene is TRBV20-1, the J gene TRBJ2-7; possible D gene TRBD2, 5 bases. The CDR3 totals 14 residues. Germline-derived CDR1 and CDR2 are DFQATT and SNEGSKA (reference sequence). V lost 2 bases to trimming and J lost 3 bases, with 14 bases between them. CDR3: CSARSSGGLYEQYF. CDR3 coding DNA: TGCAGTGCTAGATCGAGCGGAGGCCTCTACGAGCAGTACTTC.

This clonotype was seen a handful of times. This chain joins TRBV27 and TRBJ2-1, with 10 bases that match TRBD2. Trimming took 5 bases from V and 4 from J; bases not matched to a gene: 8. This CDR3 is built from 16 residues. Germline CDR1 and CDR2: MNHEY and SMNVEV (reference sequence). CDR3 loop: CASSPWGTSEYNEQFF. In DNA form, the CDR3 reads TGTGCCAGCAGTCCATGGGGGACTAGCGAATACAATGAGCAGTTCTTC.

CDR3 residues: CAILGIRSGGGEAFF. The CDR3 nucleotides are TGTGCCATCCTGGGAATCCGGTCGGGGGGCGGTGAAGCTTTCTTT. The rearrangement links TRBV2 to TRBJ1-1; D may be TRBD1 (6 bases). The V gene's germline CDR1 is SNHLY and CDR2 FYNNEI. The CDR3 sequence is 15 residues long. V dropped 10 bases and J dropped 7 bases, with 25 bases sitting between them.

This clonotype occurred a few times. This chain joins TRBV28 and TRBJ1-1, with no clear D. The CDR3 contains 14 residues. Trimming left V 2 bases short and J 0 bases short, with 7 bases between. Germline loops: CDR1 MDHEN, CDR2 SYDVKM. The CDR3 region is CASSLGVLNTEAFF. The CDR3 DNA is TGTGCCAGCAGTTTAGGTGTCTTGAACACTGAAGCTTTCTTT.

This clonotype came up a few times. This sequence joins TRBV6-2 or TRBV6-3 and TRBJ1-5; D perhaps matches TRBD1 (6 bases). Germline CDR1 MNHEY, CDR2 SVGEGT. Trimming left V 5 bases short and J 6 bases short, with 14 bases between. This CDR3 has 14 residues. The DNA for the CDR3 is TGTGCCAGCAGTACTCCCAGGGGACCTCAGCCCCAGCATTTT. Amino acid sequence: CASSTPRGPQPQHF.

The chain has TRBV6-2 or TRBV6-3 and TRBJ1-1; no definite D call. The germline V and J ends were trimmed by 4 bases and 1 base, with 10 bases remaining between them. This CDR3 has 14 residues. The germline gives CDR1 MNHEY, CDR2 SVGEGT. The CDR3 coding sequence is TGTGCCAGCAGTTCAATTCGGGAGAACACTGAAGCTTTCTTT. It yields the protein CASSSIRENTEAFF.

This clonotype was observed at least ten times. The chain carries TRBV7-6 and TRBJ2-7, with D tentatively TRBD1 (6 bases). This CDR3 is 12 amino acids long. Trimming took 4 bases from V and 6 from J, leaving 10 bases between them. Per germline, CDR1 SGHVS and CDR2 FNYEAQ. CDR3 in amino acids: CASSSGESEQYF. Written as DNA, the CDR3 is TGTGCCAGCAGCTCAGGGGAGTCCGAGCAGTACTTC.

This clonotype was observed a few times. The rearrangement uses TRBV27 and TRBJ2-7; 9 nucleotides agree with TRBD1. CDR1 is MNHEY, CDR2 SMNVEV, per germline (reference sequence). Trimming at V came to 8 bases and at J to 4 bases, leaving 9 bases not matched to a gene. The CDR3 covers 14 residues. The DNA of the CDR3 is TGTGCCAGCGCCGACGGACAGGGGATTTACGAGCAGTACTTC. Translating it yields CASADGQGIYEQYF.

There are many counts of this clonotype. The chain recombines TRBV5-1 with TRBJ2-3, with 8 bases that match TRBD2. With V trimmed by 7 bases and J by 2 bases, 12 bases remained unmatched. The CDR3 has 16 residues. Looked up from germline, CDR1 is SGHRS and CDR2 is YFSETQ. CDR3 DNA: TGCGCCAGCTGGCGACGCGGGAGGACGCCCACAGATACGCAGTATTTT. Translated: CASWRRGRTPTDTQYF.

This clonotype has only a few counts. This chain links TRBV7-9 with TRBJ2-1, with D possibly TRBD2 on 6 matching bases. The germline V and J ends were trimmed by 4 bases and 5 bases, with 9 bases remaining between them. Per germline, CDR1 SEHNR and CDR2 FQNEAQ (reference sequence). This CDR3 contains 13 residues. This CDR3 reads CASSSGLDNEQFF. The CDR3 DNA reads TGTGCCAGCAGCTCGGGACTTGACAATGAGCAGTTCTTC. The entire variable domain, with the rest obtained from reference TRBV7-9 and TRBJ2-1, is as follows: DTGVSQNPRHKITKRGQNVTFRCDPISEHNRLYWYRQTLGQGPEFLTYFQNEAQLEKSRLLSDRFSAERPKGSFSTLEIQRTEQGDSAMYLCASSSGLDNEQFFGPGTRLTVL.

This clonotype appeared many times. This chain joins TRBV7-9 and TRBJ1-6; no firm D call. With 5 bases removed from V and 5 bases from J, the gap between germline ends came to 13 bases. Per the germline V gene, CDR1 is SEHNR and CDR2 is FQNEAQ (reference sequence). The CDR3 spans 15 residues. In DNA form, the CDR3 reads TGTGCCAGCAGCCCCGACGTCACAGATAATTCACCCCTCCACTTT. Residues: CASSPDVTDNSPLHF.

The rearrangement uses TRBV29-1 and TRBJ2-2; D is possibly TRBD1 (5 bases). The ends were cut back, 3 bases at V and 2 bases at J, with 10 bases in the middle. Germline lookup yields CDR1 SQVTM and CDR2 ANQGSEA. The CDR3 contains 14 residues. CDR3 sequence (DNA): TGCAGCGTTGAGAGGACACCTAACACCGGGGAGCTGTTTTTT. This encodes CSVERTPNTGELFF.

This chain links TRBV7-9 with TRBJ1-1; D is uncertain. Germline V CDR1 and CDR2: SEHNR, FQNEAQ (reference sequence). V was shortened by 3 bases and J by 1 base, with 15 bases between the two germline ends. This CDR3 comprises 16 residues. CDR3 DNA: TGTGCCAGCAGCTTCCCGATTAAACAGCCGAACACTGAAGCTTTCTTT. Translation gives CASSFPIKQPNTEAFF.

This clonotype was detected a few times. The rearrangement links TRBV29-1 to TRBJ1-1; D possibly corresponds to TRBD1 (5 bases). CDR1 and CDR2 from the germline V gene are SQVTM and ANQGSEA. The CDR3 runs 14 residues. The V end was cut by 4 bases, the J end by 0 bases, with 12 bases between. Here the CDR3 reads CSVAAGSMNTEAFF. The CDR3 bases are TGCAGCGTTGCCGCAGGGAGCATGAACACTGAAGCTTTCTTT.

This clonotype occurred many times. V and J are TRBV20-1 and TRBJ2-7; D is unresolved. With 0 bases removed from V and 3 bases from J, the gap between germline ends came to 18 bases. The germline V gene encodes CDR1 DFQATT and CDR2 SNEGSKA (reference sequence). The CDR3 totals 16 residues. The CDR3 DNA follows: TGCAGTGCTAGAGATCGCGTCCGGATGGGTTACTACGAGCAGTACTTC. It is translated as CSARDRVRMGYYEQYF.

J is TRBJ2-3 and V is TRBV7-2; D remains unclear. With 2 bases removed from V and 3 bases from J, the gap between germline ends came to 6 bases. This CDR3 comprises 13 residues. Germline V CDR1 and CDR2: SGHTA, FQGNSA. The DNA for the CDR3 is TGTGCCAGCAGCTTAAAAAGTACAGATACGCAGTATTTT. Amino acids: CASSLKSTDTQYF. Complete variable domain (other parts from reference TRBV7-2 and TRBJ2-3): GAGVSQSPSNKVTEKGKDVELRCDPISGHTALYWYRQSLGQGLEFLIYFQGNSAPDKSGLPSDRFSAERTGGSVSTLTIQRTQQEDSAVYLCASSLKSTDTQYFGPGTRLTVL.

The rearrangement links TRBV25-1 to TRBJ1-5; no clear D gene. The CDR3 has 13 residues. Germline CDR1 is MGHDK and CDR2 is SYGVNS. V was trimmed by 3 bases and J by 6 bases, leaving 9 bases between them. CDR3 sequence: CASSEFGSQPQHF. CDR3 bases: TGTGCCAGCAGTGAGTTCGGGAGTCAGCCCCAGCATTTT.

The rearrangement links TRBV29-1 to TRBJ2-5; D uncertain. The germline gives CDR1 SQVTM, CDR2 ANQGSEA. V was cut by 3 bases and J by 5 bases, with 13 bases left in between. The CDR3 length is 13 residues. The CDR3 DNA follows: TGCAGCGTTGATTGGCCCCTGGGCGAGACCCAGTACTTC. It encodes CSVDWPLGETQYF.

The chain's CDR3 is CASGRDRGSYEQYF. The CDR3 DNA reads TGTGCCAGCGGTCGGGACAGGGGTTCCTACGAGCAGTACTTC. The V and J genes are TRBV28 and TRBJ2-7; TRBD1 aligns across 10 bases. The CDR3 spans 14 residues. J was trimmed by 1 base and V by 8 bases; bases with no gene match: 5. The germline CDR1 and CDR2 sequences are MDHEN and SYDVKM. The full variable domain, completed using reference TRBV28 and TRBJ2-7, is DVKVTQSSRYLVKRTGEKVFLECVQDMDHENMFWYRQDPGLGLRLIYFSYDVKMKEKGDIPEGYSVSREKKERFSLILESASTNQTSMYLCASGRDRGSYEQYFGPGTRLTVT.

The gene calls are TRBV28 and TRBJ2-5, with D tentatively TRBD1 (7 bases). Germline V gene lookup returns CDR1 MDHEN and CDR2 SYDVKM. Trimming removed 1 base at V and 5 bases at J, with 14 bases between. The CDR3 loop spans 15 amino acids. In DNA form, the CDR3 reads TGTGCCAGCAGTTTATTCGCGACAGGGAGGGAGACCCAGTACTTC. Its translation: CASSLFATGRETQYF.

The V call is TRBV7-9, the J call TRBJ1-4; the match to TRBD1 covers 7 bases. Per germline, CDR1 SEHNR and CDR2 FQNEAQ (reference sequence). The CDR3 runs 11 residues. After removal of 4 bases from V and 12 bases from J, the junction contained 2 bases not matched to a gene. CDR3 nucleotides: TGTGCCAGCAGCTCTCAGGGGGAACTGTTTTTT. Translated: CASSSQGELFF.

The chain combines TRBV19 with TRBJ2-7, with D possibly being TRBD1 or TRBD2 (5 bases each). The CDR3 consists of 14 residues. Germline V gene sequence: CDR1 LNHDA, CDR2 SQIVND (reference sequence). Trimming shortened V by 7 bases and J by 2 bases, and 15 bases separated the two germline ends. The CDR3 coding sequence is TGTGCCAGTAAACCGGGGACCGGGCCCTACGAGCAGTACTTC. Translated, it gives CASKPGTGPYEQYF.

This clonotype was detected only a few times. The genes are TRBV9 and TRBJ2-1; tentative D call: TRBD1 (5 bases). Between the trimmed V and J ends, which lost 2 bases and 8 bases, there was a span of 11 bases. The germline gives CDR1 SGDLS, CDR2 YYNGEE. The CDR3 sequence is 13 residues long. The CDR3: CASSVTVYYEQFF. In nucleotides, the CDR3 is TGTGCCAGCAGCGTGACAGTTTACTATGAGCAGTTCTTC.

This sequence joins TRBV10-2 and TRBJ2-7; D is perhaps TRBD1 (6 bases). The CDR3 contains 13 residues. Trimming cost V 8 bases and J 0 bases, with 11 bases left between them. CDR1 and CDR2 (germline): WSHSY, SAAADI. The CDR3 sequence: CASVLDSSYEQYF. The CDR3 nucleotides are TGCGCCAGCGTTTTGGACAGCTCCTACGAGCAGTACTTC.

The V gene is TRBV3-1, the J gene TRBJ1-1; D remains unclear. The germline V gene encodes CDR1 LGHDT and CDR2 YNNKEL (reference sequence). The CDR3 spans 16 residues. Trimming stripped 0 bases from V and 4 bases from J, with 15 bases between. The CDR3 DNA is TGTGCCAGCAGCCAAGACACACCGGTTTCGGGCACTGAAGCTTTCTTT. It codes for CASSQDTPVSGTEAFF.

This clonotype came up a few times. The chain uses TRBV7-9 and TRBJ1-1, with 7 bases fitting TRBD1. Germline assignment: CDR1 SEHNR and CDR2 FQNEAQ (reference sequence). J was trimmed by 1 base and V by 1 base; bases with no gene match: 3. The CDR3 is 15 amino acids. Here the CDR3 reads CASSLVDRENTEAFF. In nucleotides, the CDR3 is TGTGCCAGCAGCTTAGTTGACAGGGAGAACACTGAAGCTTTCTTT.